Shown below are 28 T cell receptor beta chains from a single sample sequenced in a study of patients and donors after allogeneic stem cell transplantation. TCRdb re-analysed the RT-PCR reads in MiXCR, keeping a single row per CDR3 protein. The sample includes some 960,000 distinct CDR3 sequences, more than 15% of them seen just once. Sequenced sample: blood, either unsorted or a sorted T cell fraction (not recorded which). The receptors shown here come from a human donor who was either an allogeneic HSCT recipient or a stem cell or donor lymphocyte infusion donor (not recorded which). It is not recorded whose cells these are; they may come from a transplant donor.

The rearrangement joins TRBV12-3 or TRBV12-4 to TRBJ2-3; 8 bases line up with TRBD2. This CDR3 is 17 amino acids long. J gave up 3 bases and V 3 bases, and 11 bases lay outside the gene matches. CDR3 region: CASSLFLAGRGTDTQYF. In DNA form, the CDR3 reads TGTGCCAGCAGTTTGTTTTTAGCGGGGAGAGGAACAGATACGCAGTATTTT.

The J gene is TRBJ1-1, the V gene TRBV3-1, with D unclear. V lost 2 bases, J lost 0 bases, and 7 bases lay in between. In germline, CDR1 is LGHDT, CDR2 YNNKEL (reference sequence). The CDR3 is 14 amino acids. CDR3 DNA sequence: TGTGCCAGCAGCCAAACTCGGATGAACACTGAAGCTTTCTTT. Its protein product is CASSQTRMNTEAFF.

The chain has TRBV5-1 and TRBJ2-7; 11 bases agree with TRBD1. J was trimmed by 5 bases and V by 8 bases; bases with no gene match: 6. CDR1 SGHRS and CDR2 YFSETQ come from the germline V gene. This CDR3 has 13 amino acids. CDR3 coding DNA: TGCGCCAGTAGGGACAGGGGGATGGACGAGCAGTACTTC. Protein: CASRDRGMDEQYF.

The gene calls are TRBV7-9 and TRBJ1-5; D unresolved. Trimming left V 4 bases short and J 3 bases short, with 13 bases between. The CDR3 runs to 15 residues. Germline values: CDR1 SEHNR, CDR2 FQNEAQ (reference sequence). Here the CDR3 reads CASSSSGIHNQPQHF. CDR3 nucleotides: TGTGCCAGCAGCTCTTCCGGGATCCACAATCAGCCCCAGCATTTT. Full variable domain (rest looked up from reference TRBV7-9 and TRBJ1-5): DTGVSQNPRHKITKRGQNVTFRCDPISEHNRLYWYRQTLGQGPEFLTYFQNEAQLEKSRLLSDRFSAERPKGSFSTLEIQRTEQGDSAMYLCASSSSGIHNQPQHFGDGTRLSIL.

The CDR3 spells CASSLAGPSPRPQHF. For the CDR3, the DNA is TGTGCCAGCAGTTTAGCGGGGCCTTCGCCGCGGCCCCAGCATTTT. V is TRBV27 and J is TRBJ1-5, with D tentatively TRBD1 (5 bases). CDR3 length: 15 amino acids. CDR1 and CDR2 from the germline V gene are MNHEY and SMNVEV (reference sequence). V was shortened by 2 bases and J by 9 bases, with 17 bases between the two germline ends.

The chain has TRBV2 and TRBJ2-7; the D gene could be TRBD1 or TRBD2 (5 bases each). Germline values: CDR1 SNHLY, CDR2 FYNNEI. V gave up 8 bases and J gave up 2 bases, with 13 bases separating them. The CDR3 sequence is 13 residues long. In nucleotides, the CDR3 is TGTGCCAGCTGGGGACCCTCCACCTACGAGCAGTACTTC. Translated, it gives CASWGPSTYEQYF.

In this sample, this clonotype turned up many times. The chain employs TRBV6-5 and TRBJ1-2, with a possible D match to TRBD1 (6 bases). CDR3 length: 16 amino acids. V was cut by 0 bases and J by 1 base, with 12 bases left in between. The germline V gene encodes CDR1 MNHEY and CDR2 SVGAGI. For the CDR3, the DNA is TGTGCCAGCAGTTACTCGAAAGGGGGGGGTAACTATGGCTACACCTTC. It codes for CASSYSKGGGNYGYTF.

In its sample, this clonotype was seen many times. The chain employs TRBV12-3 or TRBV12-4 and TRBJ2-7; D might be TRBD1 (5 bases). The CDR3 runs to 13 residues. V lost 4 bases, J lost 6 bases, and 13 bases lay in between. The CDR3 is CASSSLRVSEQYF. CDR3 DNA: TGTGCCAGCAGTTCCCTCAGGGTTTCCGAGCAGTACTTC.

The chain links TRBV20-1 to TRBJ2-1, with 7 bases matching TRBD2. In germline, CDR1 is DFQATT, CDR2 SNEGSKA (reference sequence). V gave up 1 base and J gave up 7 bases; unmatched junction bases: 4. This CDR3 contains 13 residues. The CDR3 region has the DNA TGCAGTGCTAGAGTTGCCGGGGGGAATGAGCAGTTCTTC. It codes for CSARVAGGNEQFF.

This clonotype was observed a few times. The CDR3 region has the DNA TGCAGTGCTCCTCGGAGACAGGGAAGCGATCAGCCCCAGCATTTT. Amino acid sequence: CSAPRRQGSDQPQHF. The J gene is TRBJ1-5, the V gene TRBV20-1; 7 positions match TRBD1. With 5 bases clipped from V and 5 bases from J, the junction kept 12 bases outside the gene matches. The germline V gene has CDR1 DFQATT and CDR2 SNEGSKA (reference sequence). This CDR3 contains 15 residues.

The gene calls are TRBV9 and TRBJ2-7; 9 bases fit TRBD1. The germline V gene has CDR1 SGDLS and CDR2 YYNGEE. V lost 4 bases and J lost 6; bases outside the gene matches: 8. This CDR3 spans 14 amino acids. Here the CDR3 reads CASSPTTGGVEQYF. The CDR3 DNA follows: TGTGCCAGCAGCCCAACGACAGGGGGGGTCGAGCAGTACTTC.

The genes are TRBV20-1 and TRBJ2-1; D is undetermined. The CDR3 loop spans 11 amino acids. Deletions cut 4 bases from V and 6 bases from J, with 7 bases between. CDR1 is DFQATT and CDR2 is SNEGSKA in the germline V gene (reference sequence). CDR3 DNA: TGCAGTGCTATCATACGCAATGAGCAGTTCTTC. Protein sequence: CSAIIRNEQFF.

The chain combines TRBV5-1 with TRBJ2-7; possible D gene TRBD1, 6 bases. Trimming took 4 bases from V and 0 from J, leaving 14 bases between them. The CDR3 extends over 15 amino acids. Germline CDR1 is SGHRS and CDR2 is YFSETQ. CDR3 sequence reads: CASSLRDTVSYEQYF. CDR3 nucleotide sequence: TGCGCCAGCAGCCTCCGGGACACAGTCTCCTACGAGCAGTACTTC.

This clonotype was seen a handful of times. The chain carries TRBV5-6 and TRBJ2-5, with 9 bases lining up with TRBD1. The CDR3 runs to 16 residues. In germline, CDR1 is SGHDT, CDR2 YYEEEE. V lost 2 bases, J lost 1 base, and 6 bases stayed unmatched. This chain's CDR3 is CASSFIGTGRQETQYF. The CDR3 coding sequence is TGTGCCAGCAGCTTCATTGGGACAGGGCGCCAAGAGACCCAGTACTTC.

This chain's CDR3 is CAIGVMGAQFF. For the CDR3, the DNA is TGTGCCATCGGTGTTATGGGGGCACAGTTCTTC. V usage is TRBV10-3 and J usage is TRBJ2-1; possible D gene TRBD1, 6 bases. V was shortened by 8 bases and J by 13 bases, with 15 bases between the two germline ends. The CDR3 length is 11 residues. Germline V lookup: CDR1 ENHRY, CDR2 SYGVKD.

The rearrangement joins TRBV6-1 to TRBJ2-1; tentative D call: TRBD2 (5 bases). CDR1 MNHNS and CDR2 SASEGT come from the germline V gene. The V gene lost 10 bases and the J gene lost 0 bases, with 16 bases spanning the gap. This CDR3 contains 15 residues. The CDR3 DNA reads TGTGCCACCGAACCTGGGCGGGTCTCCTACAATGAGCAGTTCTTC. It codes for CATEPGRVSYNEQFF.

In this sample, this clonotype turned up many times. V gene TRBV4-3 combines with J gene TRBJ1-3; 7 nucleotides agree with TRBD1. CDR1 and CDR2 from the germline V gene are LGHNA and YSLEER. Trimming removed 0 bases from V and 5 bases from J; junction bases left unmatched: 7. The length of the CDR3 is 16 residues. CDR3: CASSQDSPGGRNTIYF. The CDR3 coding sequence is TGCGCCAGCAGCCAAGATTCCCCAGGGGGTAGAAACACCATATATTTT.

The chain has TRBV20-1 and TRBJ2-7, with 9 bases that match TRBD2. Losses at the gene ends were 6 bases for V and 0 bases for J; bases not matched to a gene: 6. Germline CDR1 and CDR2: DFQATT and SNEGSKA (reference sequence). CDR3 length equals 14 residues. The DNA for the CDR3 is TGCAGTGCGGGGGGTAGCGGGAGCTCCTACGAGCAGTACTTC. This gives the protein CSAGGSGSSYEQYF.

The chain employs TRBV6-2 or TRBV6-3 and TRBJ2-1; D is possibly TRBD1 or TRBD2 (6 bases each). Germline V CDR1 and CDR2: MNHEY, SVGEGT. The V gene lost 5 bases and the J gene lost 6 bases, with 20 bases spanning the gap. The CDR3 runs to 16 residues. The CDR3 region is CASSLPRTGARNEQFF. As DNA, the CDR3 is TGTGCCAGCAGTCTCCCGAGAACGGGGGCCCGCAATGAGCAGTTCTTC.

Here the CDR3 DNA reads TGCGCCAGCAGCGGGGACACGCGGAACACTGAAGCTTTCTTT. As protein: CASSGDTRNTEAFF. The chain has TRBV5-1 and TRBJ1-1; tentative D call: TRBD1 (6 bases). V was cut by 4 bases and J by 1 base, with 11 bases left in between. Germline CDR1 SGHRS, CDR2 YFSETQ. The length of the CDR3 is 14 residues.

The CDR3 spells CASSPRQGRYSNYGYTF. The CDR3 bases are TGTGCCAGCAGTCCGCGACAGGGGCGATACTCCAACTATGGCTACACCTTC. This chain connects TRBV6-1 to TRBJ1-2, with TRBD1 matching 8 bases. The CDR3 contains 17 residues. Germline CDR1 reads MNHNS; CDR2 reads SASEGT. The V and J ends lost 5 bases and 2 bases, in that order; junction bases with no gene match: 13.

The table lists this clonotype with a few counts. V is TRBV30 and J is TRBJ2-7; D gene unclear. V lost 8 bases, J lost 4 bases, and 12 bases lay in between. The CDR3 has 11 residues. Germline loops: CDR1 GTSNPN, CDR2 SVGIG (reference sequence). CDR3 amino acids: CAPEGGYEQYF. The CDR3 DNA reads as TGTGCCCCCGAAGGTGGTTACGAGCAGTACTTC.

This clonotype has just a few counts. The chain is built from TRBV3-1 and TRBJ1-5; 7 bases are a match to TRBD1. The CDR3 totals 14 residues. Trimming took 3 bases from V and 3 from J; bases not matched to a gene: 2. The germline CDR1 and CDR2 sequences are LGHDT and YNNKEL (reference sequence). CDR3 amino acids: CASSQGQINQPQHF. CDR3 in DNA: TGTGCCAGCAGCCAGGGACAGATCAATCAGCCCCAGCATTTT.

This chain uses TRBV5-6 with TRBJ1-4; no clear D. The CDR3 length is 14 residues. The V end lost 1 base, the J end lost 8 bases, and 12 bases lay between the germline ends. Germline CDR1 is SGHDT and CDR2 is YYEEEE. CDR3 in DNA: TGTGCCAGCAGCTTGCAACAGATCGCGGAAAAACTGTTTTTT. It codes for CASSLQQIAEKLFF.

The chain is built from TRBV7-2 and TRBJ2-3; D may be TRBD1 or TRBD2 (6 bases each). The V end lost 3 bases, the J end lost 0 bases, and 10 bases lay between the germline ends. Germline V gene data show CDR1 as SGHTA and CDR2 as FQGNSA. The CDR3 totals 15 residues. CDR3 region: CASSFEGGSTDTQYF. For the CDR3, the DNA is TGTGCCAGCAGCTTTGAGGGGGGCAGCACAGATACGCAGTATTTT. The complete variable domain, with remaining parts taken from reference TRBV7-2 and TRBJ2-3, reads GAGVSQSPSNKVTEKGKDVELRCDPISGHTALYWYRQSLGQGLEFLIYFQGNSAPDKSGLPSDRFSAERTGGSVSTLTIQRTQQEDSAVYLCASSFEGGSTDTQYFGPGTRLTVL.

This clonotype was seen a handful of times. V is TRBV3-1 and J is TRBJ2-4; D may be TRBD2 (6 bases). V lost 0 bases and J lost 1, with 25 bases in between. The CDR3 runs to 21 residues. The germline V gene encodes CDR1 LGHDT and CDR2 YNNKEL (reference sequence). CDR3 amino acids: CASSQDGPAERVGEAKNIQYF. In DNA form, the CDR3 reads TGTGCCAGCAGCCAAGATGGACCAGCAGAGCGGGTTGGCGAGGCCAAAAACATTCAGTACTTC.

The chain has TRBV5-1 and TRBJ2-4; D not certain. CDR3 length: 12 residues. Germline-derived CDR1 and CDR2 are SGHRS and YFSETQ. With 0 bases removed from V and 8 bases from J, the gap between germline ends came to 6 bases. The CDR3 DNA follows: TGCGCCAGCAGCTTGGATGAGGACATTCAGTACTTC. It specifies CASSLDEDIQYF.

The chain recombines TRBV7-2 with TRBJ2-2; D not resolved. Germline V CDR1 and CDR2: SGHTA, FQGNSA. The CDR3 consists of 14 residues. V lost 5 bases and J lost 7, with 14 bases in between. Here the CDR3 DNA reads TGTGCCAGCAGCCCGATACCGTGGGGCGGGGAGCTGTTTTTT. This gives the protein CASSPIPWGGELFF.